This T cell receptor beta chain was captured by sequencing in a study of T cells expressing NK-cell markers. Study information: Eight donors were sequenced, of whom seven were HCMV-seropositive, while the remaining one was HCMV-seronegative.

Per germline, CDR1 SGDLS and CDR2 YYNGEE. This CDR3 contains 16 residues. For TCR beta, cDNA was produced by 5'RACE template switching with UMIs. TCRdb reprocessed the 5' RACE reads and stores each CDR3 protein as one record, lacking DNA. The specimen's table records about 260,000 distinct CDR3 sequences. The sequence came from a woman aged 18-70 years in good health. Sequenced input: blood T cells: a sorted CD56 or NKG2C T cell subset, CD4+ or CD8+ T cells, or bulk PBMC T cells (not recorded which). V usage is TRBV9 and J usage is TRBJ2-1; checking the TCRdb D call of TRBD1 is not possible without DNA. The CDR3 spells CASSPMTGTAFNEQFF.